The present entry profiles one TCR beta chain with its context. This clone turned up a few times. There is no known antigen for this receptor. The record has no base qualities; no much larger clone is one base away. The sample comes from a study of blood T cell repertoires in COVID-19 (dated by TCRdb to 2018 to 2020). Regarding the research as a whole: Collaborator samples came from the United States, Italy and Spain and covered acute and convalescent phases of COVID-19. The prospective study material was composed of cDNA or gDNA derived from T cells, B-cell-depleted T cells, or PBMCs. Subjects who had been exposed to COVID-19, were actively infected with it, or had recovered from it provided the deeply sampled blood TCRbeta repertoires that made up the dataset. The repertoires were made available in a free public database intended to serve as a resource for research on the immune response to SARS-CoV-2. The samples were drawn from two sources: the first 160 participants of the ongoing ImmuneRACE study, and fewer than 1,500 subjects contributed by 6 global collaborators. Sample metadata almost always included a de-identified subject ID, COVID-19 status, age in years and sex. Where available, HLA class I and class II types were taken from metadata supplied by the sample provider and were not determined by assay-based typing.

The V and J ends are trimmed by 5 bases and 0 bases, leaving 14 bases between them. The CDR1 and CDR2 encoded by the germline V gene (reference sequence) are GTSNPN and SVGIG. The CDR3 sequence holds 15 residues, the cysteine and phenylalanine included. Only CDR3 DNA remains: 45 bases, in frame from the first base. Points the paper makes about the study in general: Clinical and demographic metadata were provided uncurated, with the amount varying by source and participant.

TCRbeta CDR3 regions were amplified from genomic DNA by means of the immunoSEQ Assay, a bias-controlled multiplex PCR. On the study's bioinformatics: The number of nucleated cells in each sample was estimated by amplification of reference gene primers within the assay. Sequence reads were collapsed and filtered to measure the absolute abundance of every unique TCRbeta CDR3 rearrangement. For each sample, productive Simpson clonality was calculated as the square root of Simpson's diversity index across productive rearrangements. Not all clones reach the TCRdb copy of this immuneACCESS table, which keeps in-frame sequences only. Checked studies attribute under half of the gap to unresolved V genes and leave the rest unexplained. The V and J calls and clone size were taken over from that table, and D and trimming were inferred from the DNA. This sample holds just under 50,000 clones; 79% were observed only once. 20% to 30% of the sample comes from the top ten.

Whole blood was collected in K2EDTA tubes by collaborating institutions according to the institutions' own protocols. For TCRbeta analysis, collaborator samples were shipped as frozen whole blood, as isolated PBMCs, or as DNA extracted from either sample type. This sequence originates from a man between 65 and 85 years old with acute or convalescent COVID-19. Sequencing input: peripheral blood. The rearrangement joined TRBV30 to TRBJ2-1; no D gene can be assigned with confidence. The CDR3 in this case is CAWLKTRSSYNEQFF. The bases read TGTGCCTGGCTTAAGACGCGGAGCTCCTACAATGAGCAGTTCTTC.